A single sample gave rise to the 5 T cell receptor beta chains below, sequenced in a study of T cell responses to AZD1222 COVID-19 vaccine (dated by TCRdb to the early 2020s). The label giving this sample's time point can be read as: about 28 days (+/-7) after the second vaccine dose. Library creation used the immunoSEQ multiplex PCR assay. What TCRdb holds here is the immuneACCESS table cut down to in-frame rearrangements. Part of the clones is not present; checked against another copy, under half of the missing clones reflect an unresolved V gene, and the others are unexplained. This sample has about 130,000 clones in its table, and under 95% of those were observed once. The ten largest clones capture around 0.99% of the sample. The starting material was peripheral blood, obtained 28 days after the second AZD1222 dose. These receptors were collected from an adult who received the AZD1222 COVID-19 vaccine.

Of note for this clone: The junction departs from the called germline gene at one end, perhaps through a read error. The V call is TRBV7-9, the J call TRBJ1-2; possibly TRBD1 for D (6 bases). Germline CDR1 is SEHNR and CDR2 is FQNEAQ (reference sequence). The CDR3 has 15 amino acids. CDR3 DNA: TGTGCCATCCCCCTAGCCGGTGCAGGGGACTATTGCTACACCTTC. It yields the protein CAIPLAGAGDYCYTF.

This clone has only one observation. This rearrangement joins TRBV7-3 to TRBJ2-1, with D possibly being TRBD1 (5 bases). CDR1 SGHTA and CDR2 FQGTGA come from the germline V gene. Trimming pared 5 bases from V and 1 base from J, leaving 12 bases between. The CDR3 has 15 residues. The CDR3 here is CASSPDRASYNEQFF. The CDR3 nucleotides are TGTGCCAGCAGCCCCGACAGAGCTTCCTACAATGAGCAGTTCTTC.

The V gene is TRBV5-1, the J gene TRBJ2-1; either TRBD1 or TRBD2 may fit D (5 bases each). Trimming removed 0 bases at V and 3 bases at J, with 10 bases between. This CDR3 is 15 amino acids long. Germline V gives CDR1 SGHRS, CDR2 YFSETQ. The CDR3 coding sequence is TGCGCCAGCAGCTTGGTGCCGGGGCTCTACAATGAGCAGTTCTTC. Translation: CASSLVPGLYNEQFF.

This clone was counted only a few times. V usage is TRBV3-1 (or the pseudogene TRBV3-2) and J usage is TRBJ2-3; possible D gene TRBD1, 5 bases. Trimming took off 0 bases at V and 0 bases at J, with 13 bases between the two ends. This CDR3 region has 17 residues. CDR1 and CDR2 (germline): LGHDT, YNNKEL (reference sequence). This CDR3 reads CASSQDMTDSSTDTQYF. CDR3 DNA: TGTGCCAGCAGCCAAGATATGACAGACAGTAGCACAGATACGCAGTATTTT.

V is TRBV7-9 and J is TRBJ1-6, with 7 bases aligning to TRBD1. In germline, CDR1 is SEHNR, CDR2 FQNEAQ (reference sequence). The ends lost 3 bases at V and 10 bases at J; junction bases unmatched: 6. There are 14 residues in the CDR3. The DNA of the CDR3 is TGTGCCAGCAGCTTCACAGGGGTTGGGTCACCCCTCCACTTT. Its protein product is CASSFTGVGSPLHF.